The present T cell receptor beta chain was sequenced within a study of T cells in Graves' hyperthyroidism and ophthalmopathy. Looking at the study overall: Before any treatment, at initial diagnosis, peripheral blood was collected.

Amplified TCR beta CDR3 regions came from RNA transcripts. The HTBI primer set was used in a first-round RT-PCR of the TCR CDR3. MiXCR was run by TCRdb on the multiplex PCR reads, yielding one entry per CDR3 protein. The table has about 350,000 distinct CDR3 sequences, about 15% seen once. CDR1 is DFQATT and CDR2 is SNEGSKA in the germline V gene (reference sequence). V shed 6 bases, J shed 5 bases, and the junction held 14 bases outside the gene matches. CDR3 size: 16 residues. Newly diagnosed patients aged 18 to 65 had hyperthyroidism of under 2 months' duration. Patients showing uncontrolled infection, other autoimmune disease, pregnancy or lactation were ineligible. Out of about 10 ml of fresh peripheral blood came the PBMCs.

The source material was blood. The chain couples TRBV20-1 to TRBJ2-5; 11 bases align to TRBD2. The clonotype was recovered from a woman aged 25 to 39 with Graves' hyperthyroidism. The CDR3 loop is CSAPLLAGGASETQYF. Here the CDR3 DNA reads TGCAGTGCCCCACTATTAGCGGGAGGGGCCTCCGAGACCCAGTACTTC.